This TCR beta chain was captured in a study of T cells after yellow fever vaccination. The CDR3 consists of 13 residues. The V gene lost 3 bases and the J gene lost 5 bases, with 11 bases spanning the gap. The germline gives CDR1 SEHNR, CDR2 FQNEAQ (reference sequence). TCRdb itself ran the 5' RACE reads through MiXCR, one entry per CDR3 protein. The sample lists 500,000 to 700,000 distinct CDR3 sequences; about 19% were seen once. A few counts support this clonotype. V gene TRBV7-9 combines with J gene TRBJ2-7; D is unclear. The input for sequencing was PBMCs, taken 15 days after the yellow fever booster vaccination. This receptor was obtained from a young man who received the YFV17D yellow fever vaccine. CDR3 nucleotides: TGTGCCAGCAGCTTCGACAACCCCGACGAGCAGTACTTC. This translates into CASSFDNPDEQYF.